These 16 T cell receptor beta chains were sequenced from one sample in a study of blood T cell repertoires in COVID-19. Profiling relied on immunoSEQ multiplex PCR, and the TCRdb table lists in-frame clones only, not all of them. The data contain some 250,000 clones, around 89% of them singletons. The sequencing sample was made of peripheral blood. Receptor source: a woman aged 40 to 50 who had recovered from COVID-19.

The chain couples TRBV19 to TRBJ1-5; 7 nucleotides match TRBD1. The CDR3 has 14 residues. CDR1 and CDR2 (germline): LNHDA, SQIVND (reference sequence). The J segment lost 4 bases and the V segment lost 0 bases, leaving 0 bases of the junction unmatched. In nucleotides, the CDR3 is TGTGCCAGTAGTATAGACAGGGGGAATCAGCCCCAGCATTTT. Translation: CASSIDRGNQPQHF.

The gene calls are TRBV19 and TRBJ1-2; 10 bases line up with TRBD1. Germline CDR1 is LNHDA and CDR2 is SQIVND (reference sequence). This CDR3 is 15 amino acids long. V was pared by 3 bases and J by 4 bases, with 5 bases of the junction left unmatched. CDR3 region: CASSIDRGRSYGYTF. The CDR3 DNA reads as TGTGCCAGTAGTATCGACAGGGGGCGTAGCTATGGCTACACCTTC.

The rearrangement links TRBV5-1 to TRBJ2-3, with D possibly being TRBD2 (6 bases). In germline, CDR1 is SGHRS, CDR2 YFSETQ. The CDR3 length is 15 residues. V was cut by 4 bases and J by 3 bases, with 15 bases left in between. This CDR3 reads CASSRGTEKTDTQYF. The CDR3 DNA sequence: TGCGCCAGCAGCCGCGGGACGGAAAAGACAGATACGCAGTATTTT.

Regarding this clone: Additional DNA sequences in this sample encode the identical CDR3. The genes are TRBV5-1 and TRBJ1-1, with TRBD1 matching over 8 bases. Trimming took 1 base from V and 4 from J; bases not matched to a gene: 0. Per the germline V gene, CDR1 is SGHRS and CDR2 is YFSETQ. The CDR3 loop spans 13 amino acids. The CDR3 region is CASSLTGGTEAFF. DNA for the CDR3: TGCGCCAGCAGCTTGACAGGGGGCACTGAAGCTTTCTTT.

A single count supports this clone. The gene calls are TRBV7-2 and TRBJ2-7; TRBD2 matches 15 bases. V shed 6 bases, J shed 9 bases, and the junction held 9 bases outside the gene matches. The CDR3 has 15 amino acids. Germline lookup yields CDR1 SGHTA and CDR2 FQGNSA. The DNA for the CDR3 is TGTGCCAGCAGACCTCCGGGACTAGCGGGAGGTGTGCAGTACTTC. Translation gives CASRPPGLAGGVQYF.

The chain carries TRBV30 and TRBJ1-2; 10 bases map to TRBD1. The germline V gene encodes CDR1 GTSNPN and CDR2 SVGIG (reference sequence). The CDR3 totals 13 residues. The CDR3 DNA is TGTGCGCGGGACAGGGGAGGAGGCTATGGCTACACCTTC. It translates to CARDRGGGYGYTF. The variable domain in full, with the rest retrieved from reference TRBV30 and TRBJ1-2, is SQTIHQWPATLVQPVGSPLSLECTVEGTSNPNLYWYRQAAGRGLQLLFYSVGIGQISSEVPQNLSASRPQDRQFILSSKKLLLSDSGFYLCARDRGGGYGYTFGSGTRLTVV.

The chain is built from TRBV10-3 and TRBJ1-2; D possibly corresponds to TRBD1 (6 bases). The V end lost 4 bases, the J end lost 0 bases, and 33 bases lay between the germline ends. There are 22 residues in the CDR3. Germline lookup yields CDR1 ENHRY and CDR2 SYGVKD. The CDR3 nucleotides are TGTGCCATCAGTGGAGGAGTGGGGGCAGGGGTTGGACTGTGGGCCCCTAACTATGGCTACACCTTC. Its translation is CAISGGVGAGVGLWAPNYGYTF.

The chain uses TRBV5-1 and TRBJ2-1; D perhaps matches TRBD2 (6 bases). Germline V gene data show CDR1 as SGHRS and CDR2 as YFSETQ. The V end lost 4 bases, the J end lost 2 bases, and 16 bases lay between the germline ends. CDR3 size: 16 residues. In DNA form, the CDR3 reads TGCGCCAGCAGCCGGGGGAGCACTGGGGCCTACAATGAGCAGTTCTTC. The encoded protein is CASSRGSTGAYNEQFF.

This clone appeared once. This chain joins TRBV5-1 and TRBJ1-3; TRBD1 matches at 8 bases. Trimming cost V 6 bases and J 2 bases; bases outside gene matches: 4. Germline V CDR1 and CDR2: SGHRS, YFSETQ. The CDR3 spans 14 residues. The CDR3: CASTPDRAGNTIYF. CDR3 DNA: TGCGCCAGCACACCGGACAGGGCTGGAAACACCATATATTTT.

This chain joins TRBV6-2 or TRBV6-3 and TRBJ2-1; tentative D call: TRBD1 (5 bases). The V gene lost 6 bases and the J gene lost 0 bases, with 12 bases spanning the gap. CDR1 and CDR2 (germline): MNHEY, SVGEGT. The CDR3 loop spans 15 amino acids. For the CDR3, the DNA is TGTGCCAGCAGCCACAGGCCCAGCTCCTACAATGAGCAGTTCTTC. Translation: CASSHRPSSYNEQFF.

This clone was observed once. V is TRBV19 and J is TRBJ1-5, with 12 nucleotides matching TRBD1. CDR1 and CDR2 from the germline V gene are LNHDA and SQIVND (reference sequence). J was trimmed by 4 bases and V by 3 bases; bases with no gene match: 4. The CDR3 sequence is 16 residues long. As DNA, the CDR3 is TGTGCCAGTAGTATCCGGGACAGGGGGCAAAATCAGCCCCAGCATTTT. Translating gives CASSIRDRGQNQPQHF.

This rearrangement joins TRBV20-1 to TRBJ2-1, with no clear D. V lost 3 bases and J 4 bases, leaving 7 bases between the germline ends. Germline V gene lookup returns CDR1 DFQATT and CDR2 SNEGSKA (reference sequence). The CDR3 is 12 amino acids. The CDR3 nucleotides read TGCAGTGCTAGTTATCGGTACAATGAGCAGTTCTTC. Translating gives CSASYRYNEQFF.

V and J are TRBV7-2 and TRBJ2-2; perhaps TRBD2 as D (5 bases). Trimming shortened V by 5 bases and J by 6 bases, and 13 bases separated the two germline ends. CDR1 and CDR2 (germline): SGHTA, FQGNSA. The CDR3 runs to 14 residues. The CDR3 DNA sequence: TGTGCCAGCAGCCCCCGGGGATACGCCGGGGAGCTGTTTTTT. It yields the protein CASSPRGYAGELFF.

The chain combines TRBV11-1 with TRBJ2-7; 10 bases line up with TRBD1. The CDR3 extends over 15 amino acids. Losses at the gene ends were 5 bases for V and 2 bases for J; bases not matched to a gene: 6. The V gene's germline CDR1 is SGHAT and CDR2 FQDESV (reference sequence). CDR3 bases: TGTGCCAGCAGCCACCCCGGGACAGGGGCCTACGAGCAGTACTTC. It encodes CASSHPGTGAYEQYF.

V is TRBV27 and J is TRBJ1-5, with D perhaps matching TRBD1 (5 bases). The CDR3 sequence is 15 residues long. From germline, CDR1 is MNHEY and CDR2 SMNVEV (reference sequence). V was trimmed by 2 bases and J by 3 bases, leaving 11 bases between them. The CDR3 loop is CASSLGGLTNQPQHF. Here the CDR3 DNA reads TGTGCCAGCAGTTTAGGGGGGTTGACCAATCAGCCCCAGCATTTT.

The V call is TRBV19, the J call TRBJ1-2; D might be TRBD1 (6 bases). This CDR3 is built from 15 residues. The germline V gene encodes CDR1 LNHDA and CDR2 SQIVND (reference sequence). The V end was cut by 5 bases, the J end by 5 bases, with 18 bases between. CDR3 sequence (DNA): TGTGCCAGTAGTGACCTCCGGGACATTCTTTATGGCTACACCTTC. It is translated as CASSDLRDILYGYTF.